Listed below are T cell receptor beta chains from one sample, sequenced in a study of T cells in Graves' hyperthyroidism and ophthalmopathy. Via MiXCR, TCRdb re-called the multiplex PCR reads, giving one row per CDR3 protein. Of about 680,000 distinct CDR3 sequences listed, roughly 32% were seen once; the top ten hold roughly 30%. Material for sequencing was blood. These receptors all come from a woman aged 40 to 50 with Graves' hyperthyroidism. Each CDR3 is given with its conserved first and last residue. D genes are given only for firm matches. Size tells how often a clone was seen (once, few, many) or the class of an expanded clone, and some rows leave it out.

cdr3_length	v_call	clone_size	j_call	d_call	cdr3_aa	cdr3_nt
14	TRBV10-1	many	TRBJ1-1	NA	CASSERSGDTEAFF	TGCGCCAGCAGTGAGCGGTCAGGAGACACTGAAGCTTTCTTT
15	TRBV7-2	few	TRBJ2-5	TRBD1	CASSRTLNRGETQYF	TGTGCCAGCAGCCGAACGTTAAACAGGGGTGAGACCCAGTACTTC
15	TRBV19	few	TRBJ1-2	TRBD1	CASSRTQGANYGYTF	TGTGCCAGTAGTAGAACTCAGGGGGCCAACTATGGCTACACCTTC
16	TRBV24-1	NA	TRBJ2-1	NA	CATSDLRRSDYNEQFF	TGTGCCACCAGTGATTTGCGTCGGTCAGACTACAATGAGCAGTTCTTC
16	TRBV5-5	many	TRBJ1-6	NA	CASSLVGRGSNSPLHF	TGTGCCAGCAGCTTGGTAGGAAGGGGAAGTAATTCACCCCTCCACTTT
12	TRBV29-1	NA	TRBJ2-6	NA	CSVAAGANVLTF	TGCAGCGTTGCAGCCGGGGCCAACGTCCTGACTTTC
14	TRBV4-1	few	TRBJ1-2	TRBD1	CASSLTGVDDGYTF	TGCGCCAGCAGCCTAACAGGGGTGGACGATGGCTACACCTTC
15	TRBV7-6	many	TRBJ1-4	NA	CASSLEPRGGEKLFF	TGTGCCAGCAGCTTAGAGCCAAGGGGCGGTGAAAAACTGTTTTTT
18	TRBV27	NA	TRBJ2-6	TRBD1	CASSHRDSLSLWANVLTF	TGTGCCAGCAGCCACCGGGACAGCCTTTCTCTTTGGGCCAACGTCCTGACTTTC
14	TRBV6-2/TRBV6-3	NA	TRBJ1-2	NA	CTSSYSRVIYGYTF	TGTACCAGCAGTTACTCGAGGGTGATCTATGGCTACACCTTC
14	TRBV14	NA	TRBJ1-3	TRBD1	CASSPGGYENTIYF	TGTGCCAGCAGCCCAGGGGGATATGAAAACACCATATATTTT
16	TRBV7-2	NA	TRBJ1-5	NA	CASSRPDRYSNQPQHF	TGTGCCAGCAGCCGACCCGACAGATATAGCAATCAGCCCCAGCATTTT
13	TRBV19	many	TRBJ1-4	TRBD1	CASNRGTNEKLFF	TGTGCCAGTAACAGGGGAACTAATGAAAAACTGTTTTTT
15	TRBV7-9	many	TRBJ2-2	NA	CASSTRLLGTGELFF	TGTGCCAGCAGCACCCGACTTCTCGGCACCGGGGAGCTGTTTTTT
12	TRBV7-8	many	TRBJ1-2	NA	CASSLAEGGYTF	TGTGCCAGCAGCTTAGCGGAAGGTGGCTACACCTTC
15	TRBV7-9	few	TRBJ2-7	NA	CASSQKNQGAYEQYF	TGTGCCAGCAGCCAAAAAAATCAGGGCGCCTACGAGCAGTACTTC
14	TRBV10-3	many	TRBJ2-5	NA	CAISVGREGQTQYF	TGTGCCATCAGTGTGGGTCGCGAGGGCCAGACCCAGTACTTC
16	TRBV5-1	NA	TRBJ2-2	NA	CACSLVLELNTGELFF	TGCGCCTGCAGCTTGGTTCTGGAACTGAACACCGGGGAGCTGTTCTTT
14	TRBV20-1	few	TRBJ2-1	NA	CSASLNGQPNEQFF	TGCAGTGCTAGCCTGAATGGACAGCCCAATGAGCAGTTCTTC
14	TRBV6-5	few	TRBJ1-2	NA	CASTSGVKGYGYTF	TGTGCCAGCACTTCAGGGGTTAAGGGCTATGGCTACACCTTC
14	TRBV12-3/TRBV12-4	many	TRBJ1-3	NA	CASSRAGSGNTIYF	TGTGCCAGCAGCCGAGCGGGATCTGGAAACACCATATATTTT
17	TRBV19	NA	TRBJ1-2	TRBD1	CASSMGLEGTANYGYTF	TGTGCCAGTAGTATGGGGCTAGAGGGGACAGCTAACTATGGCTACACCTTC
17	TRBV10-3	once	TRBJ1-2	NA	CAISESAGRALNYGYTF	TGTGCCATCAGTGAGTCCGCCGGCAGGGCACTTAACTATGGCTACACCTTC
15	TRBV20-1	NA	TRBJ1-2	NA	CSARDPRRGAGGYTF	TGCAGTGCTAGAGATCCTAGAAGGGGGGCAGGTGGCTACACCTTC
13	TRBV10-3	NA	TRBJ2-1	TRBD2	CATRGLADGEQFF	TGTGCCACACGGGGACTAGCGGATGGTGAGCAGTTCTTC
15	TRBV9	few	TRBJ2-5	NA	CASSVDPGRGETQYF	TGTGCCAGCAGCGTAGATCCAGGGAGGGGGGAGACCCAGTACTTC
12	TRBV20-1	many	TRBJ2-7	NA	CSVRRSSYEQYF	TGCAGTGTAAGGAGGAGCTCCTACGAGCAGTACTTC
17	TRBV7-9	many	TRBJ2-5	NA	CASGRRLPARAQETQYF	TGTGCCAGCGGTAGGAGGCTCCCCGCTAGAGCGCAAGAGACCCAGTACTTC
13	TRBV7-2	many	TRBJ1-2	NA	CASGQPVRRGYTF	TGTGCCAGCGGGCAGCCAGTAAGGAGGGGCTACACCTTC
17	TRBV7-9	NA	TRBJ1-1	TRBD1	CASRSGVRGRWNSEAFF	TGTGCCAGCAGGAGCGGGGTGAGGGGGCGTTGGAACTCTGAAGCTTTCTTT
14	TRBV19	few	TRBJ1-2	NA	CANSVGQTGYGYTF	TGTGCCAATAGTGTTGGACAGACGGGCTATGGCTACACCTTC
15	TRBV20-1	many	TRBJ2-7	NA	CSARDQGGGTYEQYF	TGCAGTGCTAGAGATCAGGGCGGAGGCACCTACGAGCAGTACTTC
14	TRBV7-9	NA	TRBJ1-2	TRBD1	CASSSGDSDYGYTF	TGTGCCAGCAGCTCCGGGGACAGTGACTATGGCTACACCTTC
14	TRBV12-3/TRBV12-4	once	TRBJ1-5	NA	CASSTGQRGKTQHF	TGTGCCAGCAGTACTGGTCAGCGGGGAAAGACCCAGCATTTT
14	TRBV11-2	few	TRBJ1-4	NA	CASSPAWDGEKLFF	TGTGCCAGCAGCCCGGCATGGGACGGCGAAAAACTGTTTTTT
14	TRBV20-1	many	TRBJ1-1	NA	CSARDQGTYTEAFF	TGCAGTGCTAGAGATCAGGGAACCTACACTGAAGCTTTCTTT
15	TRBV7-2	NA	TRBJ1-6	TRBD1	CASSLTGGDNSPLHF	TGTGCCAGCAGCCTCACAGGGGGGGATAATTCACCCCTCCACTTT
12	TRBV30	NA	TRBJ1-1	NA	CAWSWENTEAFF	TGTGCCTGGAGTTGGGAGAACACTGAAGCTTTCTTT
13	TRBV20-1	NA	TRBJ1-5	NA	CSKSRGAGQPQHF	TGCTCCAAATCCCGGGGAGCGGGTCAGCCCCAGCATTTT
15	TRBV27	NA	TRBJ1-6	NA	CASSPAGTVSSPLHF	TGTGCCAGCAGCCCCGCAGGGACCGTCAGTTCACCCCTCCACTTT
16	TRBV7-2	NA	TRBJ1-2	TRBD1	CASSPQTGALGAGYTF	TGTGCCAGCAGCCCCCAGACAGGGGCATTAGGGGCTGGCTACACCTTC
16	TRBV6-2/TRBV6-3	few	TRBJ1-1	TRBD1	CASSYGTGAMNTEAFF	TGTGCCAGCAGTTACGGGACAGGAGCCATGAACACTGAAGCTTTCTTT
15	TRBV2	NA	TRBJ1-5	NA	CASSYSNGGSQPQHF	TGTGCCAGCAGTTACTCGAACGGGGGCAGCCAGCCCCAGCATTTT
15	TRBV7-9	NA	TRBJ1-1	TRBD1	CASSLGSQGASEAFF	TGTGCCAGCAGCTTAGGTAGCCAGGGGGCCTCTGAAGCTTTCTTT
14	TRBV2	NA	TRBJ1-1	NA	CASSYTEGSSGAFF	TGTGCCAGCAGTTATACGGAGGGGAGTTCAGGAGCTTTCTTT
19	TRBV14	NA	TRBJ2-7	TRBD2	CASSGKPGTSGRAFYEQYF	TGTGCCAGCAGCGGAAAACCGGGGACTAGCGGGAGGGCCTTCTACGAGCAGTACTTC
15	TRBV10-3	NA	TRBJ1-5	NA	CAISDSGTGNQPQHF	TGTGCCATCAGTGACTCTGGCACGGGCAATCAGCCCCAGCATTTT
16	TRBV7-9	few	TRBJ2-2	TRBD2	CASSPAGGSNTGELFF	TGTGCCAGCAGCCCTGCCGGGGGGTCGAACACCGGGGAGCTGTTTTTT
15	TRBV5-1	few	TRBJ1-1	TRBD1	CASSVQGRGDREAFF	TGCGCCAGCAGCGTCCAGGGCCGAGGTGACAGGGAGGCTTTCTTT
15	TRBV3-2	NA	TRBJ1-6	NA	CASSQEVRGRSPLHF	TGTGCCAGCAGCCAAGAGGTCAGGGGGCGATCACCCCTCCACTTT
13	TRBV6-5	NA	TRBJ2-5	TRBD2	CASSRGVGETQYF	TGTGCCAGCAGTCGGGGGGTCGGGGAGACCCAGTACTTC
15	TRBV11-2	NA	TRBJ2-7	NA	CASSLEQERVYEQYF	TGTGCCAGCAGCTTAGAGCAGGAGCGGGTCTACGAGCAGTACTTC
14	TRBV9	many	TRBJ2-7	NA	CASSARDGPWEQYF	TGTGCCAGCAGCGCCCGGGACGGACCCTGGGAGCAGTACTTC
14	TRBV12-3/TRBV12-4	few	TRBJ2-2	NA	CASRRTYNTGELFF	TGTGCCAGCAGGCGGACTTATAACACCGGGGAGCTGTTTTTT
15	TRBV2	NA	TRBJ1-5	NA	CASSGGLAGNQPQHF	TGTGCCAGCAGTGGGGGACTGGCAGGCAATCAGCCCCAGCATTTT
15	TRBV11-2	many	TRBJ2-2	NA	CASSLLVRNTGELFF	TGTGCCAGCAGCTTATTAGTTAGGAACACCGGGGAGCTGTTTTTT
11	TRBV2	NA	TRBJ2-1	TRBD1	CASSGDSEQFF	TGTGCCAGCAGTGGGGACAGCGAGCAGTTCTTC
15	TRBV5-1	few	TRBJ2-7	TRBD1	CASSSYSTGAYEQYF	TGCGCCAGCAGCTCCTATTCGACAGGGGCCTACGAGCAGTACTTC
16	TRBV25-1	NA	TRBJ2-7	NA	CASSYSARANIYEQYF	TGTGCCAGCAGTTACTCGGCCAGGGCTAATATCTACGAGCAGTACTTC
13	TRBV7-9	NA	TRBJ2-7	NA	CASSHRGWDEQYF	TGTGCCAGCAGCCACCGGGGCTGGGACGAGCAGTACTTC